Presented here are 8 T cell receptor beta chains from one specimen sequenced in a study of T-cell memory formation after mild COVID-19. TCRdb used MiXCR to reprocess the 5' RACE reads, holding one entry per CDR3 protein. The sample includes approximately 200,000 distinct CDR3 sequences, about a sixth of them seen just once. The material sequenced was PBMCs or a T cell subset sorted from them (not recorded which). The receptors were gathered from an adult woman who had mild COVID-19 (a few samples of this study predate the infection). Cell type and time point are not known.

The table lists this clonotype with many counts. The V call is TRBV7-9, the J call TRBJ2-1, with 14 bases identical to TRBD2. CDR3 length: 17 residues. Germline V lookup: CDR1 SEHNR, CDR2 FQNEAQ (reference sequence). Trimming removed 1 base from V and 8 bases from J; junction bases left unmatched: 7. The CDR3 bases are TGTGCCAGCAGCTTAGAGACTAGCGGGAGGGCCGTTCATGAGCAGTTCTTC. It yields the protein CASSLETSGRAVHEQFF.

For the CDR3, the DNA is TGTGCCAGCAGCCTCTCGGGGGCTAATGAAAAACTGTTTTTT. It codes for CASSLSGANEKLFF. The chain joins TRBV7-9 to TRBJ1-4; a possible D gene is TRBD1 (5 bases). Germline CDR1 SEHNR, CDR2 FQNEAQ (reference sequence). Trimming took 5 bases from V and 3 from J, leaving 10 bases between them. The CDR3 sequence is 14 residues long.

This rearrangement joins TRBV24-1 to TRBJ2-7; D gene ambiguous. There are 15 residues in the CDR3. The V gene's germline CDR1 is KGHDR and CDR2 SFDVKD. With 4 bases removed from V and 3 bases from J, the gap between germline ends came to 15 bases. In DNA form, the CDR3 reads TGTGCCACCAGTGACCAGGCGGACGGAAACTACGAGCAGTACTTC. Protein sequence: CATSDQADGNYEQYF.

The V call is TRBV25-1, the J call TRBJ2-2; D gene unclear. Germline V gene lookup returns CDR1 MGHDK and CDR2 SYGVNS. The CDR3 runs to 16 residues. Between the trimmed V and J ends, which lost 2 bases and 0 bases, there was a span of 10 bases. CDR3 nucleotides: TGTGCCAGCAGTGAAACCGGGTCTCCGAACACCGGGGAGCTGTTTTTT. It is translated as CASSETGSPNTGELFF.

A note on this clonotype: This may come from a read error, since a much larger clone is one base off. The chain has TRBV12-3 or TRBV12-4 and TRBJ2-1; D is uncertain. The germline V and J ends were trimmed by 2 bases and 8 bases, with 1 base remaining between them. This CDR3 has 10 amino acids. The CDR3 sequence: CASSLYEQFF. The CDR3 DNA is TGTGCCAGCAGTTTATATGAGCAGTTCTTC.

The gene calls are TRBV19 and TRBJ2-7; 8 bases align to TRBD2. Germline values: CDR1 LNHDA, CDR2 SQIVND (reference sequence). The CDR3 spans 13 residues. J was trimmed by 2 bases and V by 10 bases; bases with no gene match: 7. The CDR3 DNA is TGTGCCACGTCGGAGCGGGAGCCCTACGAGCAGTACTTC. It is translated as CATSEREPYEQYF.

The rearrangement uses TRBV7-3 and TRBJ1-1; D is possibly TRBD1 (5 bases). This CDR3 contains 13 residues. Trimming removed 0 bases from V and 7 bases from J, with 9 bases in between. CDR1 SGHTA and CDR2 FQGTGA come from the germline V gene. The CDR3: CASSLTGDGEAFF. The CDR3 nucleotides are TGTGCCAGCAGCTTAACGGGGGATGGTGAAGCTTTCTTT.

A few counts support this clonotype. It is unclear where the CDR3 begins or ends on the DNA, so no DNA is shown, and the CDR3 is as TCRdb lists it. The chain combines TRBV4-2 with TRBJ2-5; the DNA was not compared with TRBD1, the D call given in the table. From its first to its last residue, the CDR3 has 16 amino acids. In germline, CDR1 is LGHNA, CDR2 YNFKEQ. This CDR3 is CASSGLGTGGQETQYF.